Below, 3 T cell receptor beta chains from the same sample are listed, as sequenced in a study of Graves' ophthalmopathy and Graves' hyperthyroidism. The TCR beta CDR3 regions underwent amplification from RNA transcripts. HTBI primers served in a first-round RT-PCR, which a second-round multiplex PCR followed. TCRdb passed the multiplex PCR reads through MiXCR, listing each CDR3 protein once. Of 500,000 to 700,000 distinct CDR3 sequences listed, about a fifth were seen once; the top ten hold roughly 6.9%. Sequencing input: peripheral blood. All receptors derive from a young woman with stable Graves' hyperthyroidism. Some clones in this sample may be carry-over from other donors' samples.

This clonotype has a handful of counts. V is TRBV28 and J is TRBJ1-1; D unresolved. This CDR3 has 14 amino acids. Between the trimmed V and J ends, which lost 5 bases and 4 bases, there was a span of 14 bases. CDR1 is MDHEN and CDR2 is SYDVKM in the germline V gene. The CDR3 DNA follows: TGTGCCAGCAGTAACAGAGTTCGGGGCACTGAAGCTTTCTTT. Its translation: CASSNRVRGTEAFF.

This clonotype was observed a few times. This sequence joins TRBV2 and TRBJ1-6; D gene unclear. This CDR3 contains 13 residues. From germline, CDR1 is SNHLY and CDR2 FYNNEI. V dropped 8 bases and J dropped 7 bases, with 12 bases sitting between them. CDR3 sequence: CASLDGFNSPLHF. The CDR3 region has the DNA TGTGCCAGCCTCGACGGGTTCAATTCACCCCTCCACTTT.

The J gene is TRBJ1-5, the V gene TRBV10-3; 9 bases fit TRBD1. J was trimmed by 0 bases and V by 3 bases; bases with no gene match: 3. The CDR3 is 16 amino acids. CDR1 is ENHRY, CDR2 SYGVKD, per germline. DNA of the CDR3: TGTGCCATCAGTGACAGACAGGGGGGTAGCAATCAGCCCCAGCATTTT. This codes for CAISDRQGGSNQPQHF.